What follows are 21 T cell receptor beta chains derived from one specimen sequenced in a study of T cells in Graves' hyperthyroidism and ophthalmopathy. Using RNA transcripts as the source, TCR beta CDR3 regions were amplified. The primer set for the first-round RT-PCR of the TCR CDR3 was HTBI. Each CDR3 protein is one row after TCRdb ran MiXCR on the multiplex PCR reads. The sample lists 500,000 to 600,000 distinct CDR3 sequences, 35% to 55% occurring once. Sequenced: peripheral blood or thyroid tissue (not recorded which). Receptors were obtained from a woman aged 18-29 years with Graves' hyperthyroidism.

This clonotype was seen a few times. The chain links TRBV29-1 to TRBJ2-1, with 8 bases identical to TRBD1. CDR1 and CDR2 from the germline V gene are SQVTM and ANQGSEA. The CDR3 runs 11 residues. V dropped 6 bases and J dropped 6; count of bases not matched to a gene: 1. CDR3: CSVQGANEQFF. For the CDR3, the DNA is TGCAGCGTCCAGGGGGCCAATGAGCAGTTCTTC.

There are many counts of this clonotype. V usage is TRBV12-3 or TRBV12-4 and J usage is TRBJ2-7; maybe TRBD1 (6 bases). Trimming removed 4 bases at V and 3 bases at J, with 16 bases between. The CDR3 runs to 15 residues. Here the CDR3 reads CASSSGVGAYYEQYF. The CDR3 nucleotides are TGTGCCAGCAGTTCGGGCGTGGGGGCTTACTACGAGCAGTACTTC.

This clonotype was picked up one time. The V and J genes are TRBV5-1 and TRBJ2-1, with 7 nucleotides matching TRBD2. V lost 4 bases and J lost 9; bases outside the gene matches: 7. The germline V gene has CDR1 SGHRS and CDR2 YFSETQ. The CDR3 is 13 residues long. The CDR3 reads CASSLRGSGEQFF. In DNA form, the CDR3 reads TGCGCCAGCAGCCTTCGCGGGAGCGGTGAGCAGTTCTTC.

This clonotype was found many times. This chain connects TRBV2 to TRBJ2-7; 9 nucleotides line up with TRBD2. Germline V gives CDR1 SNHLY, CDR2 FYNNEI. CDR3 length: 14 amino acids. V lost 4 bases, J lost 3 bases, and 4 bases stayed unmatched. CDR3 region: CASSASGMYYEQYF. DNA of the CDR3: TGTGCCAGCAGTGCTAGCGGGATGTACTACGAGCAGTACTTC.

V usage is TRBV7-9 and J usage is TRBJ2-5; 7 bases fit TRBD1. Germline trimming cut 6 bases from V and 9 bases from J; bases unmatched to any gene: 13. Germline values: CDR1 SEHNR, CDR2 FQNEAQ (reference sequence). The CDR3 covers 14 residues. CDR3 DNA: TGTGCCAGCAGTCCACGACAGGGATGGCAGCCCCAGTACTTC. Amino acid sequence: CASSPRQGWQPQYF.

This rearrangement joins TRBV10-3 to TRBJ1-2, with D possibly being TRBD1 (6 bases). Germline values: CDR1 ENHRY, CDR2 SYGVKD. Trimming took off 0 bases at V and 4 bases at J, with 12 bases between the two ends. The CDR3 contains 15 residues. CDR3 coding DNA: TGTGCCATCAGTGAGTCGGCAGGGGTTGGCTATGGCTACACCTTC. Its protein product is CAISESAGVGYGYTF.

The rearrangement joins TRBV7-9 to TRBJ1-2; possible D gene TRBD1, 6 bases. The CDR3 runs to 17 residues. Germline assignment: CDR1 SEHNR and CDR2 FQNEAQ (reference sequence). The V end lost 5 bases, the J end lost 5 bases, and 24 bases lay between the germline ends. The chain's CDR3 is CASSPRSTHGGHYGYTF. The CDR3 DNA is TGTGCCAGCAGCCCACGGAGTACCCACGGGGGGCATTATGGCTACACCTTC.

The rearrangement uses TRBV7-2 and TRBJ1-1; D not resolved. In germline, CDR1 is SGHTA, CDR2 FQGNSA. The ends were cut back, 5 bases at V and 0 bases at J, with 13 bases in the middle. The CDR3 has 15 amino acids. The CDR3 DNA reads TGTGCCAGCAGCCTGAACGTCAGGCTGAACACTGAAGCTTTCTTT. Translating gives CASSLNVRLNTEAFF. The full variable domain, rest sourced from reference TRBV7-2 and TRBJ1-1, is GAGVSQSPSNKVTEKGKDVELRCDPISGHTALYWYRQSLGQGLEFLIYFQGNSAPDKSGLPSDRFSAERTGGSVSTLTIQRTQQEDSAVYLCASSLNVRLNTEAFFGQGTRLTVV.

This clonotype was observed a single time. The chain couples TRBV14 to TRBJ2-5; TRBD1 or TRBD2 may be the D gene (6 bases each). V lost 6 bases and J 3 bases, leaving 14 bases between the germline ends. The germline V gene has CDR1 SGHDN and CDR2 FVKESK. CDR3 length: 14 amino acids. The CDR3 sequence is CASREQGRKETQYF. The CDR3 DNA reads TGTGCCAGCAGGGAGCAGGGGAGGAAAGAGACCCAGTACTTC.

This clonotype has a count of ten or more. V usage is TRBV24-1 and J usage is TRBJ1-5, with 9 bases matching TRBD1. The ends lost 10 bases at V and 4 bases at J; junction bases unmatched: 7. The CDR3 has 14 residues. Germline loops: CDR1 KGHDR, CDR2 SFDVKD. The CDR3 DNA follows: TGTGCCACACAGGGGGCGGGAAGGAATCAGCCCCAGCATTTT. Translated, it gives CATQGAGRNQPQHF.

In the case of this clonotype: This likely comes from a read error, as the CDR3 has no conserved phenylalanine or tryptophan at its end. CDR3 residues: CASRATTLIYEQYL. The CDR3 nucleotides read TGTGCCAGCCGGGCGACTACCTTAATCTACGAGCAGTACCTC. The chain combines TRBV2 with TRBJ2-7; perhaps TRBD2 as D (5 bases). The V end was cut by 8 bases, the J end by 3 bases, with 17 bases between. Per germline, CDR1 SNHLY and CDR2 FYNNEI. The CDR3 totals 14 residues.

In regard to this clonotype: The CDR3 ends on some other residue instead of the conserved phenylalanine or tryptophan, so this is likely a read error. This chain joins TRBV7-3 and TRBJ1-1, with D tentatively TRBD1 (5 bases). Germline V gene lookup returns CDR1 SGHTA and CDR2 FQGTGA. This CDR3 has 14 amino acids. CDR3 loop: CASRLTGPSTEAFL. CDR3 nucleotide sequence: TGTGCCAGCAGATTAACAGGACCGAGCACTGAAGCTTTCCTT.

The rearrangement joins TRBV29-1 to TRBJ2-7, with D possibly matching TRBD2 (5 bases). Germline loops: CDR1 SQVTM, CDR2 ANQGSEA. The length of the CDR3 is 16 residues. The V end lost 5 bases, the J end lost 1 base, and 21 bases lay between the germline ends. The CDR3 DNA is TGCAGCGTTAGTGCTGAAGATCGGGCGGGTTCCTACGAGCAGTACTTC. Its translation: CSVSAEDRAGSYEQYF.

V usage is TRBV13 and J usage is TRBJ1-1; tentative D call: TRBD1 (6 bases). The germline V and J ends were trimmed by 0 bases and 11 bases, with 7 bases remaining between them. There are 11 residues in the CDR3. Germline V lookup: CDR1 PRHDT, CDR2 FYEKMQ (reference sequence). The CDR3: CASSLGQGAFF. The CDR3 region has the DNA TGTGCCAGCAGCTTAGGACAGGGCGCTTTCTTT.

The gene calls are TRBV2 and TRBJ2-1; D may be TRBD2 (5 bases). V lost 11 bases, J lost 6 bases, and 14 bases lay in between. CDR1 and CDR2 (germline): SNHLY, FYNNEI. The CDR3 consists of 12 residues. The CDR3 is CAGRVSSNEQFF. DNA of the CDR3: TGTGCCGGGCGGGTGAGCTCCAATGAGCAGTTCTTC. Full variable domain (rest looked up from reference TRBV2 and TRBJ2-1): EPEVTQTPSHQVTQMGQEVILRCVPISNHLYFYWYRQILGQKVEFLVSFYNNEISEKSEIFDDQFSVERPDGSNFTLKIRSTKLEDSAMYFCAGRVSSNEQFFGPGTRLTVL.

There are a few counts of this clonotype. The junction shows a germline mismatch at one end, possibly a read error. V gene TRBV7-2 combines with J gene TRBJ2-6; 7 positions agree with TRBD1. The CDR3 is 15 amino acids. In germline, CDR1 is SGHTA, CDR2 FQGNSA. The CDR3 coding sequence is TGTGCCAGCAGCCCCGGGAATACAGGGGCCTACGTCCTGACTTTC. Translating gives CASSPGNTGAYVLTF.

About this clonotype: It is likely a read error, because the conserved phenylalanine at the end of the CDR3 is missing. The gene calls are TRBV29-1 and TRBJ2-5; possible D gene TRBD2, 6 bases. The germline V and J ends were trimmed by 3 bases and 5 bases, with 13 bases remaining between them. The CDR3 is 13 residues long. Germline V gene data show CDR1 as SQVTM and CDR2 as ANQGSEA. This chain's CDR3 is CSVEPSGGETQYL. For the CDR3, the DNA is TGCAGCGTTGAGCCCTCTGGAGGGGAGACCCAGTACCTC.

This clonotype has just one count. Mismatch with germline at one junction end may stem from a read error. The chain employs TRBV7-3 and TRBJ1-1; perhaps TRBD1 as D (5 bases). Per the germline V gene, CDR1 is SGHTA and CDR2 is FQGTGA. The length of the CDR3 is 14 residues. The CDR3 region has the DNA TGTACCAGCAGCCTTGGGGCTTCGAACACTGAAGCTTTCTTT. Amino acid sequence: CTSSLGASNTEAFF.

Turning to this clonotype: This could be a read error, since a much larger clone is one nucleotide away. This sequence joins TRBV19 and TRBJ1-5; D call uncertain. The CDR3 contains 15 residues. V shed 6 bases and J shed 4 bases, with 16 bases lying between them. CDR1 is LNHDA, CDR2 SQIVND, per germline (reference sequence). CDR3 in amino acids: CASSPGTLGNQPQHF. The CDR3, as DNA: TGTGCCAGTAGCCCTGGAACTCTAGGAAATCAGCCCCAGCATTTT. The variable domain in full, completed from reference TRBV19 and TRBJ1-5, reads DGGITQSPKYLFRKEGQNVTLSCEQNLNHDAMYWYRQDPGQGLRLIYYSQIVNDFQKGDIAEGYSVSREKKESFPLTVTSAQKNPTAFYLCASSPGTLGNQPQHFGDGTRLSIL.

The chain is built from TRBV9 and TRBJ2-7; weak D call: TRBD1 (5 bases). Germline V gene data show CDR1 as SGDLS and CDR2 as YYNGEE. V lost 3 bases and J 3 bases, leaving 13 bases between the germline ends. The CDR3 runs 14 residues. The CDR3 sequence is CASSAVDTNYEQYF. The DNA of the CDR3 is TGTGCCAGCAGCGCAGTGGACACCAACTACGAGCAGTACTTC.

CDR3 DNA: TGCAGTCACCGGACAGGTGAGAACACTGAAGCTTTCTTT. Amino acid sequence: CSHRTGENTEAFF. The chain couples TRBV29-1 to TRBJ1-1; the match to TRBD1 covers 7 bases. The CDR3 totals 13 residues. CDR1 and CDR2 from the germline V gene are SQVTM and ANQGSEA.